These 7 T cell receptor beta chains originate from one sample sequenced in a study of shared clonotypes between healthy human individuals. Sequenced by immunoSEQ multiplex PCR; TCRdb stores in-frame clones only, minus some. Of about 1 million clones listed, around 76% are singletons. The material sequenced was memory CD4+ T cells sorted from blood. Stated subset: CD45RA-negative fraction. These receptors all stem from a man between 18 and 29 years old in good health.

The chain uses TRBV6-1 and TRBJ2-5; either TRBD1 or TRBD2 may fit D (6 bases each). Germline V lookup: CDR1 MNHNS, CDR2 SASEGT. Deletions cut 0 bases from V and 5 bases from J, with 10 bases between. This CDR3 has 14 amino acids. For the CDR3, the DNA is TGTGCCAGCAGTGAAGCAGGGGGGTTGGAGACCCAGTACTTC. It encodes CASSEAGGLETQYF.

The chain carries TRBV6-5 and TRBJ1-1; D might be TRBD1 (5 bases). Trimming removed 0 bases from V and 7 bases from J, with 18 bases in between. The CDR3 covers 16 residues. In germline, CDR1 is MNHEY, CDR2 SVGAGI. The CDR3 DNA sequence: TGTGCCAGCAGTTACTCGGGGCTGGCAGGGCCATATGAAGCTTTCTTT. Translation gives CASSYSGLAGPYEAFF.

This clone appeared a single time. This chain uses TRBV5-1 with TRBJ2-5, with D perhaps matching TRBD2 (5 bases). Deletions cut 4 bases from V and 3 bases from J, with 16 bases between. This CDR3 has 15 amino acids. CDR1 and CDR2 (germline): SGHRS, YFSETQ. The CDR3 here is CASSPRGTREETQYF. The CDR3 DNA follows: TGCGCCAGCAGCCCCCGGGGTACCCGGGAAGAGACCCAGTACTTC.

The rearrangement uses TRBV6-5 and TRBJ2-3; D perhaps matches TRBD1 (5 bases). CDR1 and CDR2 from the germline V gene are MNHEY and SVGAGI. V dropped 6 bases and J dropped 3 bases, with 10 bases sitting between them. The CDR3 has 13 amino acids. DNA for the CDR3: TGTGCCAGCAGGCCTCACAGGACAGATACGCAGTATTTT. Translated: CASRPHRTDTQYF.

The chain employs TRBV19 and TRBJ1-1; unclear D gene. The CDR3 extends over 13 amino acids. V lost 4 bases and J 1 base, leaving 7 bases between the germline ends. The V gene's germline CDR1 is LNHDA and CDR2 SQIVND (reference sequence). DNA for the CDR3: TGTGCCAGTAGTAGATGGGGGAACACTGAAGCTTTCTTT. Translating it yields CASSRWGNTEAFF.

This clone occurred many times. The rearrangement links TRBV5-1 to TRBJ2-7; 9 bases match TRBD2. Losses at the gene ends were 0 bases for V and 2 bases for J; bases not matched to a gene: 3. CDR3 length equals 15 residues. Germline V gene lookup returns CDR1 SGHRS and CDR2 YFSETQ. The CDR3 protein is CASSLDLAGPYEQYF. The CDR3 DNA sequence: TGCGCCAGCAGCTTGGACCTAGCGGGGCCCTACGAGCAGTACTTC. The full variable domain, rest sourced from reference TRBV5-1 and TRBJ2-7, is KAGVTQTPRYLIKTRGQQVTLSCSPISGHRSVSWYQQTPGQGLQFLFEYFSETQRNKGNFPGRFSGRQFSNSRSEMNVSTLELGDSALYLCASSLDLAGPYEQYFGPGTRLTVT.

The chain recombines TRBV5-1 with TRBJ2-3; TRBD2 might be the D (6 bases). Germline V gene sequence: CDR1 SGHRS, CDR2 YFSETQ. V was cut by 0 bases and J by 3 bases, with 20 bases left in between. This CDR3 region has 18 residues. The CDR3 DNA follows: TGCGCCAGCAGCTTGGAAACGGCGAGGGGACTCCCTACAGATACGCAGTATTTT. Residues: CASSLETARGLPTDTQYF.